This TCR beta chain is drawn from a study of blood T cell repertoires in COVID-19. Study in general: Material from acute and convalescent COVID-19 was sourced from the United States, Italy and Spain. In each case, the material was cDNA or gDNA derived from T cells, B-cell-depleted T cells, or PBMCs.

Source study methods: Cell counts per sample came from amplifying reference gene primers. Here immunoSEQ multiplex PCR was the method, and the copy in TCRdb shows in-frame clones only, minus some. That table supplies the V and J calls and clone size; D and trimming were determined from the DNA. The sample yields around 200,000 clones, approximately 83% seen once. The clonotype was recovered from a human donor with active or convalescent COVID-19. The donor label of this sample is uncertain. The sample comprised peripheral blood.

CDR3 coding DNA: TGTGCCACCCAAAAGGGGGACCTCGCGAACACCGGGGAGCTGTTTTTT. Protein sequence: CATQKGDLANTGELFF. The rearrangement uses TRBV2 and TRBJ2-2, with D perhaps TRBD1 (6 bases). V was trimmed by 10 bases and J by 0 bases, leaving 18 bases between them. This CDR3 has 16 amino acids. CDR1 and CDR2 (germline): SNHLY, FYNNEI.